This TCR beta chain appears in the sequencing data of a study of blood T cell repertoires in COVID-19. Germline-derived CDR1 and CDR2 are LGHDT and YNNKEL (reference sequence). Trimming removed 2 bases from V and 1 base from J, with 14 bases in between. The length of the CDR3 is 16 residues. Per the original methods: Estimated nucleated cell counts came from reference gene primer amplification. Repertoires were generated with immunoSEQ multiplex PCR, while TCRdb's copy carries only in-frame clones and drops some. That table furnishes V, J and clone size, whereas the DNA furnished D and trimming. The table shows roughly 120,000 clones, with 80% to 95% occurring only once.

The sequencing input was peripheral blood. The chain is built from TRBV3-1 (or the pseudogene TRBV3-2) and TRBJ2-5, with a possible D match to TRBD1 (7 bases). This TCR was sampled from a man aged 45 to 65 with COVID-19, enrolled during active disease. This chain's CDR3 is CASSQSGGGFQETQYF. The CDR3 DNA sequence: TGTGCCAGCAGCCAAAGCGGAGGGGGCTTCCAAGAGACCCAGTACTTC.